The 3 T cell receptor beta chains below come from one sample, sequenced in a study of T cell responses to AZD1222 COVID-19 vaccine. Sequencing used immunoSEQ multiplex PCR; TCRdb keeps in-frame clones, though not all of them. This table has about 56,000 clones, 75% to 90% appearing once. The starting material was peripheral blood, obtained on day 0 of AZD1222 vaccination. Source of these receptors: an adult in good health.

The CDR3 DNA sequence: TGTGCCAGCAGCTTAACCCATAGCTCCTACAATGAGCAGTTCTTC. This sequence encodes CASSLTHSSYNEQFF. This sequence joins TRBV7-3 and TRBJ2-1; D is unresolved. Germline V gene data show CDR1 as SGHTA and CDR2 as FQGTGA. The CDR3 loop spans 15 amino acids. Trimming stripped 0 bases from V and 0 bases from J, with 6 bases between.

The chain combines TRBV20-1 with TRBJ2-1; D is uncertain. V lost 3 bases and J 7 bases, leaving 19 bases between the germline ends. The V gene's germline CDR1 is DFQATT and CDR2 SNEGSKA (reference sequence). CDR3 size: 15 residues. For the CDR3, the DNA is TGCAGTGCTAGTGGCAGGCTGATAAATGGAAATGAGCAGTTCTTC. The encoded protein is CSASGRLINGNEQFF.

The V call is TRBV6-1, the J call TRBJ2-7; perhaps TRBD1 as D (5 bases). V lost 1 base to trimming and J lost 3 bases, with 19 bases between them. CDR3 length: 17 amino acids. Germline CDR1 is MNHNS and CDR2 is SASEGT. The CDR3 DNA reads as TGTGCCAGCAGTGAAGATAGTTGGTACGACAGAAGCTACGAGCAGTACTTC. Translation: CASSEDSWYDRSYEQYF.